One T cell receptor (beta chain) is described in this entry. Its binding antigen is unknown. Per-base qualities were not stored, and no clone one base away is much larger. From the cysteine through the phenylalanine, the CDR3 covers 15 amino acids. The read is trimmed to its CDR3 DNA, 45 bases read in frame from base 1. CDR1 and CDR2 are drawn from the germline V gene (reference sequence): GTSNPN, SVGIG. V was cut back by 3 bases and J by 4 bases, leaving a gap of 18 bases between them. The cohort consisted of 650 to 850 healthy bone marrow donors. All cohort members were sampled while nominally healthy, although unrecorded immune exposures were likely present. The donor tested CMV seronegative and was one of the 352 seronegative cohort members. A peripheral blood sample was collected from each donor, and TCR beta sequencing was performed on peripheral blood mononuclear cells. Genomic DNA extraction from the blood cell samples was performed with the Qiagen DNeasy Blood Extraction Kit.

Library preparation used the immunoSEQ multiplex PCR assay. For the multiplex PCR, a mixture combining 60 forward primers for TCR Vbeta segments and 13 reverse primers for TCR Jbeta segments was used. The CDR3 region of rearranged TCR beta genes was amplified from genomic DNA by a multiplex PCR assay. The Illumina HiSeq System was used to sequence the amplified TCR beta libraries as 87-base-pair reads. Per the source publication's procedure: A later analysis counted around 72 million unique TCR beta chains across the 650 to 800 repertoires, and around 9.9 million of these chains were shared by at least two donors. To remove PCR and sequencing errors, raw reads were error-corrected and collapsed into unique sequences using a nearest-neighbor algorithm that merged closely related sequences. V, D and J gene segments were assigned by aligning CDR3 sequences to IMGT reference sequences. For a sequence to be retained, at least a six-nucleotide match to both a V gene segment and a J gene segment was required. Rearrangements were called productive when the CDR3 lacked stop codons and stayed in frame with V and J; all others were non-productive. Following IMGT convention, CDR3 was defined as the stretch from the second conserved V-encoded cysteine up to the conserved J-encoded phenylalanine. Sequences without an unambiguous match to a single V gene segment were excluded from the earlier analysis of 500 to 700 of the donors. An earlier analysis of 450 to 650 of the donors called V segments functional above 56.7% productive rearrangements and segregating when the between-donor standard deviation exceeded 5%. To diagnose cytomegalovirus status from the catalog of TCR beta chain sequences, a statistical classification framework was built. A later analysis assigned V and J genes by comparing TCR nucleotide sequences with IMGT/GENE-DB human TR gene sequences. Using the TCRdist pipeline, a later analysis assigned CDR3 sequences along with most-parsimonious VDJ recombination scenarios. A later analysis defined each TCR beta chain by its CDR3 amino acid sequence plus V-gene family, and excluded reads lacking a unique V-gene family. To address suspected cross-contamination and a sequencing artifact, a later analysis removed around 600 highly shared, low-generation-probability nucleotide sequences. In a later analysis, a clonal expansion index for each public chain was calculated from normalized within-repertoire ranks of inferred template counts. Generation probabilities in a later analysis came from a VDJ recombination model fitted to out-of-frame rearrangements, and those results were checked against IGoR. In a later analysis, TCR-TCR, TCR-HLA and TCR-CMV co-occurrence was scored with hypergeometric tests, and a repertoire-size bias correction was applied to TCR pairs. False discovery rates were estimated in a later analysis by permuting HLA or CMV assignments 20 times. A later analysis grouped co-occurring TCRs with DBSCAN, adding TCRdist sequence similarity when clustering within HLA-allele-positive subsets. For co-occurrence clustering, repertoires with fewer than 30,000 or more than 120,000 public chains were excluded, along with roughly 5 repertoires with anomalous nucleotide sharing. The table comes from immuneACCESS by way of TCRdb, which keeps in-frame sequences with V and J called. Part of the clones is missing from these tables; in studies checked, under half for an unresolved V gene and the rest for unknown reasons. That table supplies the V and J calls and clone size; D and trimming were determined from the DNA. The sample yields about 130,000 clones; about 80% were counted once. The ten largest clones take up under 6% of the sample.

The data are from a study of cytomegalovirus exposure and HLA in healthy donors (dated by TCRdb to 2015 to 2018). Turning to the overall study: An earlier analysis of several hundred of the donors reported 276 Gb of sequence data and 90 million to 120 million unique TCR beta sequences obtained from about 200 million T cells. An early release covering about 600 HLA-typed donors comprised 250 to 350 gigabases of sequencing data and approximately 80 million unique TCR sequences. Among the roughly 400 genotyped donors, about 83% belonged to the genetic ancestry cluster associated with self-reported Caucasian donors. The study was designed to test whether signatures of past pathogen exposure could be identified by cataloging public T cell receptors. The study used immunosequencing to profile the T cell repertoires of 666 subjects and linked those repertoires to cytomegalovirus serostatus. A separate validation cohort of 90 to 150 different subjects was used in addition to the approximately 700-subject first cohort. To predict cytomegalovirus infection status, the study brought together high-throughput TCR immunosequencing, statistical association of individual TCRs with disease status, and machine learning. A later analysis re-examined previously published TCR beta repertoires from more than 600 donors and added high-resolution HLA genotyping to investigate patterns of TCR occurrence. Rather than using new phenotypic data, the later analysis identified candidate immune exposures from TCR beta sequences and from how often those sequences occurred across donors. To decide whether each TCR beta V gene segment behaved as functional or pseudogenic, an earlier analysis of 587 of the donors relied on high-throughput TCR beta sequencing. Alongside the repertoire data, information on donor age, sex, ethnicity and CMV serostatus was compiled. A later genetic analysis took genome-wide SNP genotypes for about three fifths of the roughly 700 donors and used that subset as a discovery cohort. Every repertoire in the discovery cohort had been generated on one and the same sequencing platform. Class I and class II HLA loci were covered by the typing at four-digit resolution. Typing coverage differed by locus: A, B, C, DRB1 and DQB1 were typed in about 629-640 donors, DQA1 in around 500, DPA1 in approximately 600, and DPB1 in approximately 450. Several DR-DQ haplotypes were handled as single units for association and clustering because linkage in the cohort was strong. Across approximately 400 genotyped donors of the cohort, an average of approximately 240,000 unique TCR beta nucleotide sequences per donor were sequenced, and roughly a sixth of those sequences were non-productive.

The study at large found these results: At a false discovery rate of 0.05, a later analysis linked approximately 18,000 TCR beta sequences to specific HLA alleles. Correlated functional status among segregating V segments might be attributable to linkage disequilibrium, but an unknown experimental factor could not be ruled out. Several of the top co-occurrence clusters appeared to be linked to parvovirus B19, influenza, CMV and Epstein-Barr virus, according to a later analysis. A few of the identified cytomegalovirus-associated TCR beta chains were confirmed in vitro to be specific for cytomegalovirus antigens. The authors suggested that the approach could potentially be generalized to other disease states and immunological phenotypes. CMV serostatus was the only immune exposure information available for the cohort. Most CMV-associated TCR beta chains appeared to be HLA-restricted in a later analysis, and the HLA associations seemed to be driven largely by CMV exposure. Roughly uniform sequencing depth across donors was assumed in presence/absence analyses, although this assumption may not hold. A cluster of highly shared sequence variants was judged likely to represent a technical artifact of the sequencing pipeline. The cohort was sequenced for TCR beta chains only, and without alpha or paired-chain data the features that could be detected were limited. The study listed 164 TCR beta chains as associated with cytomegalovirus. The classifier was reported to diagnose cytomegalovirus status with high specificity and sensitivity in both the original cohort and the validation cohort. Because the 87-base-pair reads could not distinguish some IMGT-functional V segments, including TRBV6-2 and TRBV6-3, those segments were excluded. Assigning TCR associations to individual alleles was difficult when HLA alleles, especially DR and DQ, strongly co-occurred. Most TCR sequences were observed very rarely across donors, whereas some public TCRs were present in many individuals. In a later analysis, TCR association rates were found to vary across HLA loci, with the most associated TCRs seen for DRB1 alleles and the fewest for HLA-C alleles. Compared with equally common non-associated chains, HLA-associated TCR beta chains in a later analysis were more clonally expanded and had lower generation probabilities. Because some donors lacked HLA typing at each locus, the association tests relied only on the typed subset. In a later genetic analysis, fewer N-insertions in productive TCRs were reported among donors in an Asian-associated ancestry cluster than the roughly 700-donor mean. In a later genetic analysis, a missense DCLRE1C variant was associated with V-gene and J-gene trimming of TCR beta chains, and the association was replicated in an independent cohort. A further reported finding was that TCR beta sequences accurately predicted the HLA-A and HLA-B alleles for most subjects in the first cohort. In an earlier analysis of a few hundred of the donors, most TCR beta V segments were observed in productive rearrangements about 87% or about 30% of the time, broadly matching IMGT annotations. Because counts were too low, seventeen rarely observed V segments, including chromosome 9 orphons, were left out of the earlier analysis of 587 of the donors.

Rearrangement joined TRBV30 to TRBJ1-1, with TRBD1 perhaps the D gene, on 5 matching bases. The source is a man between 25 and 39 years old in good health and CMV-seronegative. Sequenced input: PBMCs. In nucleotide form, the sequence is TGTGCCTGGAGCCCTGGGGGGTCGGGTCGCACTGAAGCTTTCTTT. This is translated as CAWSPGGSGRTEAFF.